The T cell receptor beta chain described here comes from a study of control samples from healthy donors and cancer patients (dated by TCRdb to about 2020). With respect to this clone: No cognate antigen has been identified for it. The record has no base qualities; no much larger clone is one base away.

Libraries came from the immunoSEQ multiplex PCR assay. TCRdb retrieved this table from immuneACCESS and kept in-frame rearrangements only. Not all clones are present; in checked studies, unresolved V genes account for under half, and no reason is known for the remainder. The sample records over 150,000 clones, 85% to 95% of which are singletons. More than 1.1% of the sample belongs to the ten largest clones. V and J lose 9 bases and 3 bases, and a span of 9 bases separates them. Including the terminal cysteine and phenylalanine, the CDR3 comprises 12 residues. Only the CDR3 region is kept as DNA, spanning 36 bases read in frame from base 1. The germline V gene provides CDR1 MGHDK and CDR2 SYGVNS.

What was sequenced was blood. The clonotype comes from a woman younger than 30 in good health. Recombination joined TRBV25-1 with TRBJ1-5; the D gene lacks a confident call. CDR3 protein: CASEGYNQPQHF. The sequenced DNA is TGTGCCAGTGAGGGATACAATCAGCCCCAGCATTTT.